The 18 T cell receptor beta chains reported below all come from one sample, sequenced in a study of T cells in Graves' hyperthyroidism and ophthalmopathy. Amplification of TCR beta CDR3 regions was performed using RNA transcripts as template. First-round RT-PCR with HTBI primers amplified the TCR CDR3 region. TCRdb re-derived calls from the multiplex PCR reads in MiXCR, one entry per CDR3 protein. Here the sample spans about 400,000 distinct CDR3 sequences, over 12% being singletons. Input material: blood. The receptors shown here come from a man between 18 and 29 years old with Graves' ophthalmopathy.

This clonotype was recorded many times. The V gene is TRBV7-2, the J gene TRBJ2-1; 11 bases line up with TRBD2. Losses at the gene ends were 6 bases for V and 12 bases for J; bases not matched to a gene: 16. Germline-derived CDR1 and CDR2 are SGHTA and FQGNSA. The CDR3 is made up of 16 amino acids. CDR3 DNA sequence: TGTGCCAGCAGAAATCAATTTAGCGGGGGGGCCTCGTCGCAGTTCTTC. It codes for CASRNQFSGGASSQFF.

The chain is built from TRBV6-1 and TRBJ2-3; no clear D. CDR3 length equals 15 residues. Trimming pared 2 bases from V and 4 bases from J, leaving 13 bases between. Germline loops: CDR1 MNHNS, CDR2 SASEGT. The CDR3 DNA is TGTGCCAGCAGTGAAATGAAAGACTTTCCAGATACGCAGTATTTT. Its translation: CASSEMKDFPDTQYF.

On this clonotype itself: Since a much larger clone is just one base distant, this may be a read error. The genes are TRBV30 and TRBJ2-1; a possible D gene is TRBD2 (6 bases). The tail of the sequence fits TRBJ2-7 better, so the J call may be wrong. The CDR3 has 16 residues. Germline CDR1 reads GTSNPN; CDR2 reads SVGIG (reference sequence). The CDR3 loop reads CAWSPGHQVDYNEQYF. The CDR3 bases are TGTGCCTGGAGTCCTGGACATCAAGTGGACTACAATGAGCAGTACTTC.

This clonotype has a count of ten or more. The chain has TRBV18 and TRBJ2-1, with 8 bases lining up with TRBD1. From germline, CDR1 is KGHSH and CDR2 LQKENI. The CDR3 totals 14 residues. The J segment lost 12 bases and the V segment lost 2 bases, leaving 9 bases of the junction unmatched. The CDR3 nucleotides are TGTGCCAGCTCACCATCCGGACAGGGCAGGGGGCAGTTCTTC. Translated: CASSPSGQGRGQFF. Together with reference TRBV18 and TRBJ2-1, the CDR3 gives the full variable domain: NAGVMQNPRHLVRRRGQEARLRCSPMKGHSHVYWYRQLPEEGLKFMVYLQKENIIDESGMPKERFSAEFPKEGPSILRIQQVVRGDSAAYFCASSPSGQGRGQFFGPGTRLTVL.

This clonotype has just a few counts. This rearrangement joins TRBV27 to TRBJ1-2; D not certain. Germline V CDR1 and CDR2: MNHEY, SMNVEV (reference sequence). V was cut by 3 bases and J by 7 bases, with 12 bases left in between. CDR3 length equals 13 residues. The CDR3 protein is CASSFLSGVGYTF. The CDR3 coding sequence is TGTGCCAGCAGTTTTCTCTCAGGAGTTGGCTACACCTTC.

At least ten counts were recorded for this clonotype. The rearrangement joins TRBV11-2 to TRBJ2-2; D is perhaps TRBD1 or TRBD2 (5 bases each). CDR1 is SGHAT and CDR2 is FQNNGV in the germline V gene. V was shortened by 5 bases and J by 7 bases, with 11 bases between the two germline ends. The CDR3 is made up of 13 amino acids. This CDR3 reads CASSQFGGGELFF. The CDR3 coding sequence is TGTGCCAGCAGCCAATTTGGGGGCGGGGAGCTGTTTTTT.

This clonotype was picked up many times. V gene TRBV29-1 combines with J gene TRBJ2-2, with TRBD2 identical over 10 bases. CDR1 and CDR2 (germline): SQVTM, ANQGSEA. Losses at the gene ends were 5 bases for V and 0 bases for J; bases not matched to a gene: 3. The length of the CDR3 is 15 residues. The CDR3 reads CSVRTSGSNTGELFF. CDR3 sequence (DNA): TGCAGCGTTAGGACTAGCGGCTCGAACACCGGGGAGCTGTTTTTT.

This clonotype appeared many times. The rearrangement uses TRBV7-2 and TRBJ2-2; D ambiguous. The V end was cut by 4 bases, the J end by 7 bases, with 10 bases between. Germline V gene data show CDR1 as SGHTA and CDR2 as FQGNSA. The CDR3 has 13 amino acids. CDR3 nucleotides: TGTGCCAGCAGCTCCTACTTGCGCGGGGAGCTGTTTTTT. Translated, it gives CASSSYLRGELFF.

Many counts were recorded for this clonotype. The chain has TRBV7-9 and TRBJ2-7; D is ambiguous. Germline assignment: CDR1 SEHNR and CDR2 FQNEAQ (reference sequence). The CDR3 consists of 14 residues. V lost 1 base, J lost 2 bases, and 9 bases lay in between. The chain's CDR3 is CASSLESRAYEQYF. In DNA form, the CDR3 reads TGTGCCAGCAGCTTAGAGAGTCGCGCCTACGAGCAGTACTTC. The complete variable domain, with remaining parts taken from reference TRBV7-9 and TRBJ2-7, reads DTGVSQNPRHKITKRGQNVTFRCDPISEHNRLYWYRQTLGQGPEFLTYFQNEAQLEKSRLLSDRFSAERPKGSFSTLEIQRTEQGDSAMYLCASSLESRAYEQYFGPGTRLTVT.

This sequence joins TRBV7-9 and TRBJ2-5, with 8 nucleotides matching TRBD2. This CDR3 has 16 amino acids. Germline V gene lookup returns CDR1 SEHNR and CDR2 FQNEAQ (reference sequence). V shed 2 bases and J 1 base; nucleotides not matched to a gene: 6. The CDR3 region is CASSLTIAGLQETQYF. In DNA form, the CDR3 reads TGTGCCAGCAGCTTAACCATAGCGGGGCTCCAAGAGACCCAGTACTTC.

This clonotype has just a few counts. This rearrangement joins TRBV6-5 to TRBJ1-1; D gene ambiguous. The CDR3 length is 14 residues. Trimming stripped 2 bases from V and 4 bases from J, with 11 bases between. Germline V lookup: CDR1 MNHEY, CDR2 SVGAGI. CDR3 bases: TGTGCCAGCAGTTACACCGACTCGGGCACTGAAGCTTTCTTT. Its translation: CASSYTDSGTEAFF.

The sample holds a few counts of this clonotype. J is TRBJ2-6 and V is TRBV6-1, with D perhaps matching TRBD1 or TRBD2 (5 bases each). V dropped 5 bases and J dropped 3 bases, with 20 bases sitting between them. The germline CDR1 and CDR2 sequences are MNHNS and SASEGT. This CDR3 contains 18 residues. This chain's CDR3 is CASSFRTLKGSGANVLTF. Here the CDR3 DNA reads TGTGCCAGCAGTTTCCGGACCCTGAAGGGGAGTGGGGCCAACGTCCTGACTTTC.

Comment on this clonotype: A much larger clone lies one base from this, so it may be a read error. The chain carries TRBV18 and TRBJ2-1, with D possibly TRBD2 on 6 matching bases. CDR3 length: 15 amino acids. Per germline, CDR1 KGHSH and CDR2 LQKENI. This CDR3 reads CASSPDGRPLNEQSF. The CDR3 DNA sequence: TGTGCCAGCTCACCAGATGGGAGGCCCCTTAATGAGCAGTCCTTC.

This clonotype was found many times. The chain joins TRBV6-1 to TRBJ1-6; D not resolved. The CDR3 loop spans 16 amino acids. Germline-derived CDR1 and CDR2 are MNHNS and SASEGT. V shed 6 bases and J shed 8 bases, with 20 bases lying between them. CDR3 bases: TGTGCCAGCAGGCTAGGTCGACTCAGATGGGATTCACCCCTCCACTTT. Its protein product is CASRLGRLRWDSPLHF.

This clonotype has a count of ten or more. The rearrangement joins TRBV7-9 to TRBJ1-2; possible D gene TRBD1, 6 bases. Germline-derived CDR1 and CDR2 are SEHNR and FQNEAQ (reference sequence). The CDR3 totals 14 residues. V lost 7 bases to trimming and J lost 6 bases, with 18 bases between them. This CDR3 reads CASTLGHRENGYTF. The CDR3 DNA follows: TGTGCCAGCACCCTGGGGCACAGGGAAAATGGCTACACCTTC.

This clonotype was counted many times. The chain joins TRBV12-3 or TRBV12-4 to TRBJ1-5; D is unclear. This CDR3 region has 15 residues. Between the trimmed V and J ends, which lost 5 bases and 4 bases, there was a span of 15 bases. The CDR3 coding sequence is TGTGCCAGCAGTCCGCAGAGAATCAGAAATCAGCCCCAGCATTTT. Protein sequence: CASSPQRIRNQPQHF.

J is TRBJ1-1 and V is TRBV4-1, with 8 bases aligning to TRBD1. Germline V CDR1 and CDR2: MGHRA, YSYEKL. V trimming: 4 bases; J trimming: 8 bases; junction bases outside the gene matches: 21. The CDR3 has 18 amino acids. Here the CDR3 DNA reads TGCGCCAGCAGCCTAGACCTTTTGGACAGGGTGGGAGTCATAGAAGCTTTCTTT. It is translated as CASSLDLLDRVGVIEAFF.

This clonotype was recorded at least ten times. The chain is built from TRBV18 and TRBJ2-3; 10 bases are a match to TRBD2. Germline CDR1 and CDR2: KGHSH and LQKENI. With V trimmed by 8 bases and J by 1 base, 6 bases remained unmatched. The CDR3 sequence is 15 residues long. For the CDR3, the DNA is TGTGCCAGCAGCCCCGGGACTAGCGGCACAGATACGCAGTATTTT. It codes for CASSPGTSGTDTQYF.